Shown below are 8 T cell receptor beta chains from a single sample sequenced in a study of cytotoxic CD8 clonotypes in ibrutinib-treated CLL. Clones were read by immunoSEQ multiplex PCR, and TCRdb kept only the in-frame ones, dropping some. In the table there are about 200,000 clones, around 70% of which are singletons. The specimen was PBMCs, collected after 24 months of ibrutinib treatment. The receptors were gathered from a human donor with chronic lymphocytic leukemia.

This sequence joins TRBV5-1 and TRBJ2-1; no clear D. Germline V CDR1 and CDR2: SGHRS, YFSETQ. The CDR3 sequence is 12 residues long. The V gene lost 4 bases and the J gene lost 3 bases, with 5 bases spanning the gap. CDR3 sequence reads: CASSRDYNEQFF. The CDR3 coding sequence is TGCGCCAGCAGCAGGGACTACAATGAGCAGTTCTTC.

This sequence joins TRBV7-8 and TRBJ1-2; D perhaps matches TRBD1 (5 bases). Germline V gives CDR1 SGHVS, CDR2 FQNEAQ. The CDR3 covers 15 residues. The ends were cut back, 1 base at V and 4 bases at J, with 13 bases in the middle. CDR3 in amino acids: CASSLVFHRPYGYTF. CDR3 DNA: TGTGCCAGCAGCTTAGTCTTCCACAGGCCCTATGGCTACACCTTC.

This chain connects TRBV5-4 to TRBJ2-5; 8 positions agree with TRBD1. The CDR3 is made up of 13 amino acids. Germline assignment: CDR1 SGHNT and CDR2 YYREEE (reference sequence). The V and J ends lost 3 bases and 5 bases, in that order; junction bases with no gene match: 3. The CDR3 loop is CASSSRGPETQYF. CDR3 bases: TGTGCCAGCAGCTCCAGGGGGCCGGAGACCCAGTACTTC.

The chain joins TRBV19 to TRBJ2-3; 9 bases line up with TRBD2. V lost 8 bases to trimming and J lost 10 bases; unmatched junction nucleotides: 7. The CDR3 has 12 residues. Germline lookup yields CDR1 LNHDA and CDR2 SQIVND (reference sequence). The DNA of the CDR3 is TGTGCCAGTCAGACTAGCGGTCGGGCGCAGTATTTT. It codes for CASQTSGRAQYF.

The chain combines TRBV4-3 with TRBJ2-2; D gene ambiguous. V shed 1 base and J shed 4 bases, with 7 bases lying between them. Germline CDR1 and CDR2: LGHNA and YSLEER. This CDR3 has 14 residues. CDR3: CASSQGPSTGELFF. The CDR3 bases are TGCGCCAGCAGCCAAGGCCCGAGCACCGGGGAGCTGTTTTTT.

This chain uses TRBV4-2 with TRBJ2-3; 7 bases line up with TRBD1. Germline-derived CDR1 and CDR2 are LGHNA and YNFKEQ. Losses at the gene ends were 4 bases for V and 4 bases for J; bases not matched to a gene: 5. This CDR3 region has 14 residues. The CDR3 sequence is CASSPRQGSDTQYF. The CDR3 coding sequence is TGTGCCAGCAGCCCTCGACAGGGTTCAGATACGCAGTATTTT.

The chain employs TRBV4-1 and TRBJ2-7; D unclear. Germline-derived CDR1 and CDR2 are MGHRA and YSYEKL. CDR3 length: 16 residues. V was clipped by 4 bases and J by 0 bases, with 16 bases between them. CDR3 bases: TGCGCCAGCAGCCTTGAACGTACGGCGAGCTCCTACGAGCAGTACTTC. As protein: CASSLERTASSYEQYF.

CDR3 in DNA: TGTGCCTGGAGTGTAGATACTGGGCCCCAGCATTTT. Residues: CAWSVDTGPQHF. The V gene is TRBV30, the J gene TRBJ1-5; D gene unclear. Trimming stripped 0 bases from V and 9 bases from J, with 9 bases between. Germline V gene sequence: CDR1 GTSNPN, CDR2 SVGIG (reference sequence). This CDR3 is built from 12 residues.